The rows below give T cell receptor beta chains drawn from one sample of a study of identical twins. TCRdb reanalysed the 5' RACE reads using MiXCR and keeps one entry per CDR3 protein. The top ten hold around 13% of the sample, which has hundreds of thousands of distinct CDR3 sequences, 15% to 20% seen once. The same specimen was also included in a second study, on T cells expressing NK-cell markers.

Sequencing was performed on PBMCs. All receptors come from a young woman in good health. The conserved cysteine and the conserved F or W are not part of the CDR3 here. Fields, in order: V gene, D gene, J gene, CDR3 protein. A D gene is named only where the DNA matches it firmly.

v_gene: TRBV20-1; d_gene: TRBD2; j_gene: TRBJ2-2; CDR3aa: SARLVTSGGNTGELF
v_gene: TRBV7-9; d_gene: -; j_gene: TRBJ2-3; CDR3aa: ASSLATTPGTDTQY
v_gene: TRBV12-3/TRBV12-4; d_gene: -; j_gene: TRBJ1-2; CDR3aa: ASSLRTVNYGYT
v_gene: TRBV5-1; d_gene: -; j_gene: TRBJ2-7; CDR3aa: ASTRSGLPYEQY
v_gene: TRBV4-3; d_gene: -; j_gene: TRBJ1-2; CDR3aa: ASSQDDRANYGYT
v_gene: TRBV7-9; d_gene: -; j_gene: TRBJ1-2; CDR3aa: ASKFIDGYT
v_gene: TRBV7-7; d_gene: -; j_gene: TRBJ2-5; CDR3aa: ASSFSPGQEIAETQY
v_gene: TRBV15; d_gene: TRBD2; j_gene: TRBJ2-1; CDR3aa: ATSIRTSGVYNEQF
v_gene: TRBV6-2/TRBV6-3; d_gene: TRBD2; j_gene: TRBJ2-1; CDR3aa: ASSRIRLAQNDEQF
v_gene: TRBV5-6; d_gene: -; j_gene: TRBJ2-2; CDR3aa: ASSGRGGELF
v_gene: TRBV3-1; d_gene: -; j_gene: TRBJ2-5; CDR3aa: ASRSSDETQY
v_gene: TRBV20-1; d_gene: -; j_gene: TRBJ1-4; CDR3aa: SAREGVGNEKLF
v_gene: TRBV9; d_gene: -; j_gene: TRBJ2-5; CDR3aa: ASSVSPGIGETQY
v_gene: TRBV5-1; d_gene: TRBD2; j_gene: TRBJ2-1; CDR3aa: ASSYPTSGGGNEQF
v_gene: TRBV27; d_gene: -; j_gene: TRBJ2-7; CDR3aa: ASSYRVTYEQY
v_gene: TRBV20-1; d_gene: -; j_gene: TRBJ2-1; CDR3aa: SAKGSSGEQF
v_gene: TRBV20-1; d_gene: TRBD2; j_gene: TRBJ2-7; CDR3aa: SATKLAGGPYEQY
v_gene: TRBV20-1; d_gene: -; j_gene: TRBJ2-7; CDR3aa: SAPGRTNNEQY
v_gene: TRBV20-1; d_gene: -; j_gene: TRBJ1-1; CDR3aa: SARDERGITEAF
v_gene: TRBV12-3/TRBV12-4; d_gene: -; j_gene: TRBJ2-7; CDR3aa: ASSRAREQY
v_gene: TRBV18; d_gene: -; j_gene: TRBJ1-2; CDR3aa: ATRAGNYGYT
v_gene: TRBV29-1; d_gene: TRBD1; j_gene: TRBJ2-7; CDR3aa: SVAPGQGSEQY